The clone carrying this T cell receptor (beta chain) was seen a few times. Its antigen is unidentified. Diagnostic assessment was based on clinical symptoms, serum thyroxine and TRAb, thyroid ultrasound and orbital computed tomography. The PBMCs were taken from 10 ml of fresh peripheral blood. The data stem from a study of T cells in Graves' hyperthyroidism and ophthalmopathy. Amplified TCR beta CDR3 regions came from RNA transcripts. Carried out on the TCR CDR3, a first-round RT-PCR used the HTBI primer set. MiXCR was run by TCRdb on the multiplex PCR reads, yielding one entry per CDR3 protein. The table has some 350,000 distinct CDR3 sequences, 15% to 18% seen once. Overall study findings and caveats: Among clonotypes expanded in thyroid above 0.001, most were also found in blood.

The specimen was blood. The receptor comes from a woman younger than 30 with Graves' hyperthyroidism that later progressed to Graves' ophthalmopathy.

CDR3 sequence reads: CASSLSPNSYNSPLHF. CDR3 DNA: TGTGCCAGCAGCCTCTCACCTAACTCCTATAATTCACCCCTCCACTTT. The chain has TRBV7-2 and TRBJ1-6; D is ambiguous. V was trimmed by 5 bases and J by 0 bases, leaving 11 bases between them. This CDR3 is built from 16 residues. CDR1 SGHTA and CDR2 FQGNSA come from the germline V gene.